This T cell receptor beta chain appears in the sequencing data of a study of control samples from healthy donors and cancer patients. The CDR3 has 15 amino acids. V shed 0 bases and J shed 2 bases, with 11 bases lying between them. In germline, CDR1 is SGHRS, CDR2 YFSETQ. Method: immunoSEQ multiplex PCR; TCRdb's copy keeps in-frame clones and lacks some. Found here are about 55,000 clones, 90% to 95% of them singletons; the top ten hold approximately 2.3%. This clonotype originated in a man younger than 40 in good health. Specimen: blood. The V gene is TRBV5-1, the J gene TRBJ1-2; tentative D call: TRBD1 (5 bases). Here the CDR3 DNA reads TGCGCCAGCAGCTTGGAGTCCGGGACGAACTATGGCTACACCTTC. It codes for CASSLESGTNYGYTF.